Presented here are 18 T cell receptor beta chains from one specimen sequenced in a study of blood T cell repertoires in COVID-19. Some clones are missing from TCRdb's copy, which holds only in-frame ones; the method was immunoSEQ multiplex PCR. The repertoire has 130,000 to 150,000 clones, more than 70% of them found once; the top ten carry over 2%. The sample taken for sequencing was peripheral blood. Every receptor here comes from a human donor in a cohort sampled during active COVID-19.

In this sample, this clone turned up once. This chain uses TRBV5-1 with TRBJ2-3; 10 positions agree with TRBD1. V trimming: 1 base; J trimming: 4 bases; junction bases outside the gene matches: 3. Germline V lookup: CDR1 SGHRS, CDR2 YFSETQ. This CDR3 is built from 15 residues. CDR3 region: CASSLSGTGADTQYF. CDR3 coding DNA: TGCGCCAGCAGCTTGAGTGGGACAGGGGCAGATACGCAGTATTTT.

Here the CDR3 DNA reads TGTGCCAGCAGTTACCGGGGACAGCTGAATGGCTACACCTTC. It translates to CASSYRGQLNGYTF. This chain uses TRBV6-5 with TRBJ1-2, with 7 bases lining up with TRBD1. Germline V gene lookup returns CDR1 MNHEY and CDR2 SVGAGI. The junction had 6 bases not matched to a gene; V was cut back by 2 bases and J by 6 bases. CDR3 length: 14 amino acids.

V gene TRBV5-1 combines with J gene TRBJ2-5; TRBD1 agrees at 8 bases. The CDR3 has 14 amino acids. The junction had 3 bases not matched to a gene; V was cut back by 4 bases and J by 1 base. Germline lookup yields CDR1 SGHRS and CDR2 YFSETQ. CDR3 protein: CASSIQGVQETQYF. As DNA, the CDR3 is TGCGCCAGCAGCATACAGGGGGTCCAAGAGACCCAGTACTTC.

The chain combines TRBV7-2 with TRBJ2-1; 11 nucleotides align to TRBD2. V shed 2 bases, J shed 9 bases, and the junction held 3 bases outside the gene matches. The CDR3 spans 14 residues. The V gene's germline CDR1 is SGHTA and CDR2 FQGNSA. The DNA for the CDR3 is TGTGCCAGCAGCTTATTAGCGGGAGGGATTGAGCAGTTCTTC. Translation gives CASSLLAGGIEQFF.

CDR3 residues: CASSLASGTNTEAFF. CDR3 DNA sequence: TGTGCCAGCAGCTTAGCCTCAGGTACGAACACTGAAGCTTTCTTT. The chain joins TRBV7-9 to TRBJ1-1; unclear D gene. Trimming shortened V by 0 bases and J by 1 base, and 9 bases separated the two germline ends. Germline assignment: CDR1 SEHNR and CDR2 FQNEAQ (reference sequence). This CDR3 region has 15 residues.

A few counts support this clone. The rearrangement joins TRBV6-5 to TRBJ2-7; D is undetermined. CDR3 length equals 10 residues. Germline lookup yields CDR1 MNHEY and CDR2 SVGAGI. Trimming removed 7 bases from V and 3 bases from J, with 4 bases in between. This CDR3 is CASTFYEQYF. The CDR3 coding sequence is TGTGCCAGCACTTTCTACGAGCAGTACTTC.

The chain has TRBV5-4 and TRBJ2-2; tentatively, D is TRBD1 (6 bases). The CDR3 is 16 residues long. The V gene lost 0 bases and the J gene lost 5 bases, with 14 bases spanning the gap. Per the germline V gene, CDR1 is SGHNT and CDR2 is YYREEE (reference sequence). DNA of the CDR3: TGTGCCAGCAGCTTGGCCCCAACAGGGAAAACCGGGGAGCTGTTTTTT. Amino acids: CASSLAPTGKTGELFF.

The rearrangement links TRBV7-9 to TRBJ1-2; 8 bases agree with TRBD1. The CDR3 has 13 amino acids. V shed 7 bases and J 7 bases; nucleotides not matched to a gene: 8. Germline loops: CDR1 SEHNR, CDR2 FQNEAQ (reference sequence). The CDR3 sequence: CASTRTGLGGYTF. The CDR3 DNA sequence: TGTGCCAGCACCCGGACAGGGTTAGGTGGCTACACCTTC.

This clone was counted once. This chain links TRBV27 with TRBJ2-5; the match to TRBD1 covers 9 bases. In germline, CDR1 is MNHEY, CDR2 SMNVEV (reference sequence). This CDR3 comprises 14 residues. Trimming at V came to 5 bases and at J to 5 bases, leaving 6 bases not matched to a gene. The CDR3 DNA reads TGTGCCAGCAGTCCACAGGGGGCACGGGAGACCCAGTACTTC. Translating it yields CASSPQGARETQYF.

This chain connects TRBV5-8 to TRBJ2-1; 11 nucleotides agree with TRBD2. Germline V gene sequence: CDR1 SGHTS, CDR2 YDEGEE. V gave up 0 bases and J gave up 3 bases; unmatched junction bases: 11. The CDR3 is 19 amino acids. The CDR3 DNA reads TGTGCCAGCAGCTTGGCACTTCTAGCGGGGGGCCGGGGCTACAATGAGCAGTTCTTC. This translates into CASSLALLAGGRGYNEQFF.

The J gene is TRBJ2-1, the V gene TRBV7-9, with D maybe TRBD1 (6 bases). The V gene lost 5 bases and the J gene lost 10 bases, with 15 bases spanning the gap. The CDR3 sequence is 13 residues long. Germline V gives CDR1 SEHNR, CDR2 FQNEAQ (reference sequence). Here the CDR3 reads CASSTWTALEQFF. The CDR3 region has the DNA TGTGCCAGCAGCACATGGACAGCACTGGAGCAGTTCTTC.

This clone was seen once. This chain uses TRBV19 with TRBJ1-1; D unclear. The CDR3 runs to 11 residues. Germline lookup yields CDR1 LNHDA and CDR2 SQIVND (reference sequence). Deletions cut 6 bases from V and 6 bases from J, with 8 bases between. CDR3 sequence (DNA): TGTGCCAGTAGCAGGTTCGCTGAAGCTTTCTTT. Translating gives CASSRFAEAFF.

The sample holds a few counts of this clone. V is TRBV6-6 and J is TRBJ2-7; TRBD2 matches 8 bases. This CDR3 comprises 14 residues. Trimming at V came to 3 bases and at J to 5 bases, leaving 6 bases not matched to a gene. Germline V gene lookup returns CDR1 MNHNY and CDR2 SVGAGI (reference sequence). Here the CDR3 reads CASSYSGGSHEQYF. In nucleotides, the CDR3 is TGTGCCAGCAGTTATTCGGGAGGGAGCCACGAGCAGTACTTC.

This clone was observed a single time. Since a much larger clone is just one base distant, this may be a read error. This rearrangement joins TRBV5-4 to TRBJ2-2; 7 bases are shared with TRBD1. Germline V gives CDR1 SGHNT, CDR2 YYREEE (reference sequence). The CDR3 sequence is 15 residues long. CDR3: CASSLDRVITGKLFF. CDR3 DNA: TGTGCCAGCAGCCTCGACAGGGTAATCACCGGGAAGCTGTTTTTT.

This chain joins TRBV6-5 and TRBJ2-5, with TRBD1 as a possible D gene (6 bases). The V and J ends lost 5 bases and 3 bases respectively, with 10 bases between them. Per the germline V gene, CDR1 is MNHEY and CDR2 is SVGAGI. The CDR3 covers 13 residues. The CDR3 bases are TGTGCCAGCAGTAGGGACACCGAAGAGACCCAGTACTTC. It is translated as CASSRDTEETQYF.

The sample holds a few counts of this clone. At one end, the junction sequence differs from germline, possibly due to a read error. Other nucleotide sequences in the sample specify the same CDR3. This rearrangement joins TRBV7-2 to TRBJ1-5, with 11 bases aligning to TRBD1. The germline gives CDR1 SGHTA, CDR2 FQGNSA. CDR3 length equals 15 residues. CDR3 amino acids: CASSLGTGGNQPQHF. Written as DNA, the CDR3 is TGTGCCAGCAGCTTAGGGACAGGGGGCAACCAGCCCCAGCATTTT.

The chain links TRBV18 to TRBJ1-1; maybe TRBD1 (6 bases). CDR1 and CDR2 from the germline V gene are KGHSH and LQKENI. V lost 4 bases to trimming and J lost 7 bases, with 19 bases between them. The CDR3 has 15 residues. Here the CDR3 reads CASSLDQGLGDEAFF. The CDR3 DNA is TGTGCCAGCTCACTGGACCAGGGGTTAGGGGATGAAGCTTTCTTT.

This chain links TRBV11-3 with TRBJ2-1, with 7 bases that match TRBD2. CDR1 is SGHNT, CDR2 YENEEA, per germline. V shed 3 bases and J 7 bases; nucleotides not matched to a gene: 6. There are 14 residues in the CDR3. CDR3 in amino acids: CASSLAGGGNEQFF. The CDR3 coding sequence is TGTGCCAGCAGCTTGGCTGGGGGGGGAAATGAGCAGTTCTTC.